What follows are 11 T cell receptor beta chains derived from one specimen sequenced in a study of blood T cell repertoires in COVID-19. The protocol was immunoSEQ multiplex PCR, while the TCRdb copy is restricted to in-frame clones and leaves out a portion. The repertoire holds roughly 70,000 clones, with 91% as singletons. Sequenced material: peripheral blood. The receptors were sampled from a human donor with active COVID-19. The donor label of this sample is uncertain.

The V and J genes are TRBV7-2 and TRBJ2-2, with 8 bases identical to TRBD1. This CDR3 spans 15 amino acids. J was trimmed by 5 bases and V by 5 bases; bases with no gene match: 7. CDR1 SGHTA and CDR2 FQGNSA come from the germline V gene. The CDR3 region is CASSTDRVKTGELFF. The CDR3 DNA follows: TGTGCCAGCAGCACGGACAGGGTAAAAACCGGGGAGCTGTTTTTT.

The genes are TRBV27 and TRBJ2-2, with a possible D match to TRBD2 (6 bases). The germline CDR1 and CDR2 sequences are MNHEY and SMNVEV (reference sequence). This CDR3 spans 14 amino acids. V lost 6 bases, J lost 3 bases, and 11 bases lay in between. The CDR3 DNA reads as TGTGCCAGCAGGGACGGGACTTACACCGGGGAGCTGTTTTTT. Translating gives CASRDGTYTGELFF.

The chain uses TRBV30 and TRBJ2-1; 15 positions agree with TRBD2. V shed 3 bases and J 7 bases; nucleotides not matched to a gene: 7. The V gene's germline CDR1 is GTSNPN and CDR2 SVGIG (reference sequence). This CDR3 has 16 amino acids. The CDR3 loop is CAWSGKGLAGGNEQFF. In DNA form, the CDR3 reads TGTGCCTGGAGCGGCAAAGGACTAGCGGGAGGGAATGAGCAGTTCTTC.

CDR3 sequence reads: CASSRGILAGVKSEQFF. The CDR3 coding sequence is TGTGCCAGCAGTAGGGGGATCCTAGCGGGAGTTAAAAGTGAGCAGTTCTTC. The chain joins TRBV5-4 to TRBJ2-1, with 10 bases identical to TRBD2. Germline-derived CDR1 and CDR2 are SGHNT and YYREEE (reference sequence). The CDR3 sequence is 17 residues long. Germline trimming cut 5 bases from V and 9 bases from J; bases unmatched to any gene: 17. The full variable domain, rest sourced from reference TRBV5-4 and TRBJ2-1, is ETGVTQSPTHLIKTRGQQVTLRCSSQSGHNTVSWYQQALGQGPQFIFQYYREEENGRGNFPPRFSGLQFPNYSSELNVNALELDDSALYLCASSRGILAGVKSEQFFGPGTRLTVL.

The chain carries TRBV2 and TRBJ2-3; TRBD2 matches 12 bases. Germline trimming cut 4 bases from V and 2 bases from J; bases unmatched to any gene: 7. The germline CDR1 and CDR2 sequences are SNHLY and FYNNEI. The CDR3 contains 17 residues. The CDR3 coding sequence is TGTGCCAGCAGTGTGATTGGACTAGCGGGACACACAGATACGCAGTATTTT. The encoded protein is CASSVIGLAGHTDTQYF.

J is TRBJ1-1 and V is TRBV29-1, with TRBD1 as a possible D gene (6 bases). V was trimmed by 8 bases and J by 5 bases, leaving 12 bases between them. CDR3 length equals 11 residues. The germline V gene encodes CDR1 SQVTM and CDR2 ANQGSEA. This chain's CDR3 is CSFRGVTEAFF. CDR3 nucleotides: TGCAGCTTCAGGGGTGTTACTGAAGCTTTCTTT. The full variable domain, completed using reference TRBV29-1 and TRBJ1-1, is SAVISQKPSRDICQRGTSLTIQCQVDSQVTMMFWYRQQPGQSLTLIATANQGSEATYESGFVIDKFPISRPNLTFSTLTVSNMSPEDSSIYLCSFRGVTEAFFGQGTRLTVV.

The chain employs TRBV6-2 or TRBV6-3 and TRBJ2-3; D may be TRBD2 (7 bases). The V end lost 1 base, the J end lost 9 bases, and 11 bases lay between the germline ends. The CDR3 runs 13 residues. Germline V gene sequence: CDR1 MNHEY, CDR2 SVGEGT. The CDR3 sequence is CASSYLRGGTQYF. CDR3 nucleotides: TGTGCCAGCAGTTACTTAAGGGGGGGAACGCAGTATTTT.

The chain recombines TRBV11-2 with TRBJ1-1, with no clear D. V was pared by 1 base and J by 11 bases, with 11 bases between. The length of the CDR3 is 12 residues. Germline values: CDR1 SGHAT, CDR2 FQNNGV. The CDR3 here is CASSLGALGAFF. CDR3 DNA sequence: TGTGCCAGCAGCTTAGGTGCCCTCGGGGCTTTCTTT.

Here the CDR3 reads CASSAQLTSGLYNEQFF. In DNA form, the CDR3 reads TGTGCCAGCAGCGCCCAACTGACTAGCGGACTCTACAATGAGCAGTTCTTC. This rearrangement joins TRBV9 to TRBJ2-1; 9 nucleotides line up with TRBD2. Germline CDR1 is SGDLS and CDR2 is YYNGEE. CDR3 length: 17 amino acids. V shed 3 bases and J 3 bases; nucleotides not matched to a gene: 10.

CDR3 in DNA: TGTGCCAGCAGCCTCCTCGAGGTTAAAAACTATGGCTACACCTTC. This translates into CASSLLEVKNYGYTF. The chain is built from TRBV3-1 (or the pseudogene TRBV3-2) and TRBJ1-2; D remains unclear. Germline assignment: CDR1 LGHDT and CDR2 YNNKEL (reference sequence). Trimming took 4 bases from V and 2 from J, leaving 14 bases between them. The CDR3 spans 15 residues.

This chain links TRBV2 with TRBJ2-3, with D possibly being TRBD1 (5 bases). Trimming removed 4 bases from V and 2 bases from J, with 13 bases in between. The CDR3 covers 15 residues. The germline CDR1 and CDR2 sequences are SNHLY and FYNNEI. CDR3: CASSVRPGLTDTQYF. The CDR3, as DNA: TGTGCCAGCAGTGTCCGGCCAGGGCTCACAGATACGCAGTATTTT.